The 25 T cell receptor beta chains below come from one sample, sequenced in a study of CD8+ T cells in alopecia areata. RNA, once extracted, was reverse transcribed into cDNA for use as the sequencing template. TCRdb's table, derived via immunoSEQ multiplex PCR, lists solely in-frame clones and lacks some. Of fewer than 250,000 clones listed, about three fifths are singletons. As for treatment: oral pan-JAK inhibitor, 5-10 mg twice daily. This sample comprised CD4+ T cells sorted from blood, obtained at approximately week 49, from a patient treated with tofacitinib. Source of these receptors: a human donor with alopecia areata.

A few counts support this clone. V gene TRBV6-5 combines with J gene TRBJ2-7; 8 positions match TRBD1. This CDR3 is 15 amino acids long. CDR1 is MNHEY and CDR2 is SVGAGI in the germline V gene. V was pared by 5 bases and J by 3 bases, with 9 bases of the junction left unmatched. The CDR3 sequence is CASSPRTGFLYEQYF. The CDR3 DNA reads TGTGCCAGCAGTCCCCGGACAGGGTTTCTCTACGAGCAGTACTTC.

CDR3 sequence: CASSLSAGGSYEQYF. The CDR3 DNA sequence: TGTGCCAGCAGTTTATCGGCGGGCGGTTCCTACGAGCAGTACTTC. This chain connects TRBV27 to TRBJ2-7, with a weak D call TRBD2 (5 bases). Trimming left V 0 bases short and J 1 base short, with 10 bases between. The germline gives CDR1 MNHEY, CDR2 SMNVEV (reference sequence). CDR3 size: 15 residues.

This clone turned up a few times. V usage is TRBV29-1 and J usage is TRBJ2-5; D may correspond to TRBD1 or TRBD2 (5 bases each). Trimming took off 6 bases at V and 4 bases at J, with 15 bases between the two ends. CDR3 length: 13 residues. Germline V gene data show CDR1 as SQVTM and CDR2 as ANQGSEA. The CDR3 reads CSVAGTQGETQYF. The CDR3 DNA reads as TGCAGCGTGGCAGGGACGCAGGGAGAGACCCAGTACTTC.

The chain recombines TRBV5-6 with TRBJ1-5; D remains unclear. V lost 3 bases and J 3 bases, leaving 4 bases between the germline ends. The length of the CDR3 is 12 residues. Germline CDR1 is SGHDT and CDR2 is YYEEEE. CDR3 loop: CASSSYNQPQHF. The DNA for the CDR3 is TGTGCCAGCAGCTCTTACAATCAGCCCCAGCATTTT. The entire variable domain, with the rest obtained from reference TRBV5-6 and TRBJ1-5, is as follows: DAGVTQSPTHLIKTRGQQVTLRCSPKSGHDTVSWYQQALGQGPQFIFQYYEEEERQRGNFPDRFSGHQFPNYSSELNVNALLLGDSALYLCASSSYNQPQHFGDGTRLSIL.

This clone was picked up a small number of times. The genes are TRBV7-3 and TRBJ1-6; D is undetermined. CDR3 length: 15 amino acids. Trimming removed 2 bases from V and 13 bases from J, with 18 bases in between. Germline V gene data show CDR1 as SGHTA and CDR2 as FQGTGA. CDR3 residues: CASSLDGAARSPLHF. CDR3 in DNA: TGTGCCAGCAGCTTAGACGGTGCAGCTAGGAGCCCCCTCCACTTT.

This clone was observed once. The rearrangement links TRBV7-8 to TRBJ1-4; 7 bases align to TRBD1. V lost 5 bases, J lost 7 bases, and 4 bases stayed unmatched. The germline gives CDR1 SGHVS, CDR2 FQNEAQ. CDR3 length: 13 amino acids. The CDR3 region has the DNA TGTGCCAGCAGCAGGGGGCTCGGTGAAAAACTGTTTTTT. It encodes CASSRGLGEKLFF.

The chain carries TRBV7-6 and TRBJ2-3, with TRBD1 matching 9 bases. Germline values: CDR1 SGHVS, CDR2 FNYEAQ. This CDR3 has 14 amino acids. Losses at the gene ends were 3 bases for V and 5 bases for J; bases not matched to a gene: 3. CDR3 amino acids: CASSFTGGLDTQYF. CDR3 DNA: TGTGCCAGCAGCTTCACAGGGGGCTTAGATACGCAGTATTTT.

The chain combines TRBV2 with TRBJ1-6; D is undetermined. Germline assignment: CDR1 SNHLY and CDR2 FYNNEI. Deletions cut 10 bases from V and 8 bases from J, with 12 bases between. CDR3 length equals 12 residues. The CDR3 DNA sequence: TGTGCCATCGTCAGTGGGGATTCACCCCTCCACTTT. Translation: CAIVSGDSPLHF.

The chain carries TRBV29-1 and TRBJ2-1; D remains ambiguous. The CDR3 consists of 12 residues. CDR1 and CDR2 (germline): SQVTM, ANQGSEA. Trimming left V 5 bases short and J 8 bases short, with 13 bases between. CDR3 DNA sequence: TGCAGCGTTCCCTCAGCCGCCGATGAGCAGTTCTTC. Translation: CSVPSAADEQFF.

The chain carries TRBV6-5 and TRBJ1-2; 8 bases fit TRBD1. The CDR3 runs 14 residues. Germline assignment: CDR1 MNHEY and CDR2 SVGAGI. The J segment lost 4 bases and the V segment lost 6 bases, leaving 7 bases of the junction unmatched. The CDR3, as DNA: TGTGCCAGCAGCGATACAGGGGGTGGCTATGGCTACACCTTC. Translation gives CASSDTGGGYGYTF.

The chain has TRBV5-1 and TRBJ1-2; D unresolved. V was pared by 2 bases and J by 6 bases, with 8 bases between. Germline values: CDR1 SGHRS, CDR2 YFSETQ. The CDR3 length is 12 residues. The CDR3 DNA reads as TGCGCCAGCAGCTTTGACCGGAATGGCTACACCTTC. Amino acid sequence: CASSFDRNGYTF.

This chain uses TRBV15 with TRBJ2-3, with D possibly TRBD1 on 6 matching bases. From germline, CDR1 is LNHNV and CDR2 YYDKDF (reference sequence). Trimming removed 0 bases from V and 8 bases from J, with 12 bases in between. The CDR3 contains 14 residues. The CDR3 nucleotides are TGTGCCACCAGCAGAGATTCGAAAGGGGGTACGCAGTATTTT. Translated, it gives CATSRDSKGGTQYF.

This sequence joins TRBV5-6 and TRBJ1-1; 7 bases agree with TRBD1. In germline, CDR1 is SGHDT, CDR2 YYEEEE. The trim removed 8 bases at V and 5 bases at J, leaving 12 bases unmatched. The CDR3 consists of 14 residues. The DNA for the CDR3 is TGTGCCAGTCGCAGGGAGGGGGCGCCTACTGAAGCTTTCTTT. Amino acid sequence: CASRREGAPTEAFF.

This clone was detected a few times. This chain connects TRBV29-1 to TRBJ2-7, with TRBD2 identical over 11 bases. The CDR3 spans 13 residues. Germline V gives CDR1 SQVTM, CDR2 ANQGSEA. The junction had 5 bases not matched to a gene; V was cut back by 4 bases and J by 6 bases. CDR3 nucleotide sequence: TGCAGCGTTGGCCAGACTAGCGGGGCCGAGCAGTACTTC. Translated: CSVGQTSGAEQYF.

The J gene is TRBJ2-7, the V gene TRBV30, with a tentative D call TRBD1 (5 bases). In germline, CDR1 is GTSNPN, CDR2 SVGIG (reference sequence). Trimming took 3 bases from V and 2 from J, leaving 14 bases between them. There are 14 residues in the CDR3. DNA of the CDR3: TGTGCCTGGAGCTTTGGGGCAGGAGCCTACGAGCAGTACTTC. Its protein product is CAWSFGAGAYEQYF.

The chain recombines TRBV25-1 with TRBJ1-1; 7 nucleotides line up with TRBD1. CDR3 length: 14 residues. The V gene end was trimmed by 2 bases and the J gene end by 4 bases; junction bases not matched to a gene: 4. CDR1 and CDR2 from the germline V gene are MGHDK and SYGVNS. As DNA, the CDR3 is TGTGCCAGCAGTGAACAGGGGGGGACCACTGAAGCTTTCTTT. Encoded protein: CASSEQGGTTEAFF.

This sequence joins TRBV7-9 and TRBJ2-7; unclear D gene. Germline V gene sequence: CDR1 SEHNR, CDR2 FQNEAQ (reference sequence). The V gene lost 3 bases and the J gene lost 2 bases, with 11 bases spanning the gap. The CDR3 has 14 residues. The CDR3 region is CASSFVVPPYEQYF. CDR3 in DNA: TGTGCCAGCAGCTTCGTGGTCCCCCCCTACGAGCAGTACTTC.

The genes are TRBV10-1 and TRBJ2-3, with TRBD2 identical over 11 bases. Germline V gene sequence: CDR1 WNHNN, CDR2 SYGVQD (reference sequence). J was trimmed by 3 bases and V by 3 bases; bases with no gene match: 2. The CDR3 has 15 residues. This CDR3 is CASSERTSGTDTQYF. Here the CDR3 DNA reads TGCGCCAGCAGTGAAAGGACTAGCGGGACAGATACGCAGTATTTT.

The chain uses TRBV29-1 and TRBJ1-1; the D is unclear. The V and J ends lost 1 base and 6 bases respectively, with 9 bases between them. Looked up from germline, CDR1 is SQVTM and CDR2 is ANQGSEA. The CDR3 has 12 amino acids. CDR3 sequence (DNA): TGCAGCGTTGAAGTGGTGACGGCTGAAGCTTTCTTT. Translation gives CSVEVVTAEAFF.

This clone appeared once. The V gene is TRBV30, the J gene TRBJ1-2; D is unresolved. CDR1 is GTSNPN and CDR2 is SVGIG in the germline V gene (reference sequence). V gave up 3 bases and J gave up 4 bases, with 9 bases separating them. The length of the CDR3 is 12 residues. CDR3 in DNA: TGTGCCTGGAGGAGGTCCAGCTATGGCTACACCTTC. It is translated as CAWRRSSYGYTF.

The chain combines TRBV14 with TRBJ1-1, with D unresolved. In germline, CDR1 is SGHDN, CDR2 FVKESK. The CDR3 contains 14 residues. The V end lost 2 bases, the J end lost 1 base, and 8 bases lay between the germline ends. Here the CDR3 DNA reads TGTGCCAGCAGCCAATGGATCCAGAACACTGAAGCTTTCTTT. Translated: CASSQWIQNTEAFF.

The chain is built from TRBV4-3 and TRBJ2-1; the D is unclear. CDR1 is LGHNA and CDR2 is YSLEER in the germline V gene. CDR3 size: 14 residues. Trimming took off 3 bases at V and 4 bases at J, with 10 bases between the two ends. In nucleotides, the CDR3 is TGCGCCAGCAGCCAGGGATCAGGATACAATGAGCAGTTCTTC. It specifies CASSQGSGYNEQFF.

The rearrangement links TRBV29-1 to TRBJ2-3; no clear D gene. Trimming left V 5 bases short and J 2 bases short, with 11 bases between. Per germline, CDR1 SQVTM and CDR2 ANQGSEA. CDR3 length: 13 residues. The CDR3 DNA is TGCAGCGTTTTGGGCCGGACCACAGATACGCAGTATTTT. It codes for CSVLGRTTDTQYF.

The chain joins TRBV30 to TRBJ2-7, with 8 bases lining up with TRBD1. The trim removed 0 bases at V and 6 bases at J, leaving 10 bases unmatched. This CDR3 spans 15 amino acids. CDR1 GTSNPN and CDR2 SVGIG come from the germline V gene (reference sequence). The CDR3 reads CAWSVQGDVDAEQYF. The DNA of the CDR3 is TGTGCCTGGAGTGTACAGGGGGACGTGGACGCCGAGCAGTACTTC.

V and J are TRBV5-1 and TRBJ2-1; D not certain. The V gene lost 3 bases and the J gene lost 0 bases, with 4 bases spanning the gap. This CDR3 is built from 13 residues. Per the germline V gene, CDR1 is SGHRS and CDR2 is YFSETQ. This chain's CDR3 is CASSSLSYNEQFF. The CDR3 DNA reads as TGCGCCAGCAGCTCGCTCTCCTACAATGAGCAGTTCTTC.